A selection of T cell receptor beta chains follows, all from one sample in a study of molecular identifiers for immune sequencing clone quantification. TCRdb itself ran the PCR reads through MiXCR, one entry per CDR3 protein. The sample consists of 45,000 to 65,000 distinct CDR3 sequences, almost 25% of them appearing once. The sample taken for sequencing was naive CD8+ T cells from blood, with Jurkat cell RNA spiked in. The origin of the receptors is a human donor in good health. Some libraries in this study had Jurkat cell RNA spiked in. The CDR3 runs from the conserved cysteine through the conserved F or W. The D gene is left open where the match is weak. Only part of the rows carry a size: once, few, many, or a class if the clone is expanded.

j_gene,d_gene,v_gene,abundance,CDR3aa,CDR3nt
TRBJ2-2,NA,TRBV27,many,CASSLYGGTGELFF,TGTGCCAGCAGTTTGTACGGGGGTACCGGGGAGCTGTTTTTT
TRBJ2-3,TRBD1,TRBV28,many,CASSSGQGVSTDTQYF,TGTGCCAGCAGTTCAGGACAGGGGGTCAGCACAGATACGCAGTATTTT
TRBJ1-4,TRBD1,TRBV6-5,NA,CASRAGTDDEKLFF,TGTGCCAGCAGGGCCGGGACAGACGATGAAAAACTGTTTTTT
TRBJ2-7,NA,TRBV7-6,NA,CAGRSEGGEQYF,TGTGCCGGCAGATCGGAGGGGGGGGAGCAGTACTTC
TRBJ2-2,NA,TRBV20-1,few,CSARREVRLVPAGELFF,TGCAGTGCTAGACGCGAGGTTAGACTAGTCCCGGCCGGGGAGCTGTTTTTT
TRBJ1-6,NA,TRBV27,few,CASRDRGSPLHF,TGTGCCAGCAGGGATCGTGGTTCACCCCTCCACTTT
TRBJ2-7,NA,TRBV13,few,CASSSRGVMGEQYF,TGTGCCAGCAGCTCTAGAGGGGTGATGGGGGAGCAGTACTTC
TRBJ2-3,TRBD2,TRBV4-3,many,CASSQDRTSYPTDTQYF,TGCGCCAGCAGCCAAGACCGGACTAGCTACCCCACAGATACGCAGTATTTT
TRBJ2-7,NA,TRBV9,many,CASSRWATLTSYEQYF,TGTGCCAGCAGCAGATGGGCAACCCTGACTTCCTACGAGCAGTACTTC
TRBJ2-1,TRBD2,TRBV7-2,many,CASSQEGLAGAYNEQFF,TGTGCCAGCAGCCAAGAAGGACTAGCGGGAGCCTACAATGAGCAGTTCTTC
TRBJ1-2,NA,TRBV5-5,many,CASSLGQPSYTF,TGTGCCAGCAGCTTGGGGCAGCCAAGCTACACCTTC
TRBJ2-3,TRBD1,TRBV27,NA,CASTTHNGPGGYSTDTPYF,TGTGCCAGCACTACACATAACGGGCCAGGGGGCTACAGCACAGATACGCCGTATTTT
TRBJ2-5,NA,TRBV2,many,CASSPPGSSETQYF,TGTGCCAGCAGCCCGCCCGGATCCTCCGAGACCCAGTACTTC
TRBJ2-2,TRBD2,TRBV20-1,many,CSARSSGELGGELFF,TGCAGTGCTAGATCTAGCGGGGAGTTGGGCGGGGAGCTGTTTTTT
TRBJ2-7,NA,TRBV6-5,many,CASSYRGYEQYF,TGTGCCAGCAGTTACCGGGGGTACGAGCAGTACTTC
TRBJ2-5,TRBD1,TRBV5-3,many,CASSFMGQGARETQYF,TGTGCCAGCAGCTTTATGGGACAGGGGGCCCGTGAGACCCAGTACTTC
TRBJ2-3,TRBD2,TRBV20-1,many,CSARRLAESTDTQYF,TGCAGTGCTAGGAGACTAGCGGAAAGCACAGATACGCAGTATTTT
TRBJ2-7,NA,TRBV9,many,CASSVPGTYEQYF,TGTGCCAGCAGCGTCCCCGGAACCTACGAGCAGTACTTC
TRBJ1-1,NA,TRBV4-1,few,CASSQKGRGEAFF,TGCGCCAGCAGCCAAAAAGGCAGGGGTGAAGCTTTCTTT
TRBJ1-2,NA,TRBV7-8,many,CASSQDPSGGYTF,TGTGCCAGCAGCCAAGACCCCAGTGGCGGCTACACCTTC
TRBJ2-2,NA,TRBV30,many,CAWSSGSGELFF,TGTGCCTGGAGTTCCGGGTCCGGGGAGCTGTTTTTT
TRBJ2-2,TRBD1,TRBV15,many,CATSGRQGWTGELFF,TGTGCCACCAGCGGGAGACAGGGGTGGACCGGGGAGCTGTTTTTT
TRBJ2-3,TRBD1,TRBV12-3/TRBV12-4,many,CASQQGAGDTQYF,TGTGCCAGTCAACAGGGGGCAGGGGATACGCAGTATTTT
TRBJ2-1,NA,TRBV6-5,many,CASSSLSGEQFF,TGTGCCAGCAGTTCCCTTAGCGGCGAGCAGTTCTTC
TRBJ2-5,TRBD1,TRBV7-9,many,CASSSHIWTGMNQETQYF,TGTGCCAGCAGCTCACATATATGGACAGGGATGAACCAAGAGACCCAGTACTTC
TRBJ1-3,NA,TRBV9,many,CASSPVPTPSGNTIYF,TGTGCCAGCAGCCCAGTCCCGACACCCTCTGGAAACACCATATATTTT
TRBJ2-2,TRBD2,TRBV30,many,CAWSGAGATGELFF,TGTGCCTGGAGTGGAGCGGGAGCAACCGGGGAGCTGTTTTTT